This T cell receptor beta chain appears in the sequencing data of a study of blood T cell repertoires in COVID-19. In the study overall: The origin of the acute and convalescent COVID-19 samples was the United States, Italy and Spain. T cells, B-cell-depleted T cells, or PBMCs supplied cDNA or gDNA.

Germline values: CDR1 SGHTA, CDR2 FQGTGA. The V segment lost 4 bases and the J segment 3 bases; nucleotides outside the gene matches: 5. The CDR3 runs to 14 residues. Under the authors' procedure: It was from reference gene primer amplification that nucleated cell counts were estimated. TCRdb keeps only in-frame clones here, not all; method: immunoSEQ multiplex PCR. V, J and clone size are those of that table, while D and trimming were read from the DNA. The sample lists approximately 74,000 clones, 88% occurring once. The receptor was isolated from a man between 65 and 79 years old with acute or convalescent COVID-19. V usage is TRBV7-3 and J usage is TRBJ1-1; 7 bases are a match to TRBD1. Sequenced: peripheral blood. The CDR3 DNA is TGTGCCAGCAGCTCAGGGACAGCTCACACTGAAGCTTTCTTT. This codes for CASSSGTAHTEAFF.